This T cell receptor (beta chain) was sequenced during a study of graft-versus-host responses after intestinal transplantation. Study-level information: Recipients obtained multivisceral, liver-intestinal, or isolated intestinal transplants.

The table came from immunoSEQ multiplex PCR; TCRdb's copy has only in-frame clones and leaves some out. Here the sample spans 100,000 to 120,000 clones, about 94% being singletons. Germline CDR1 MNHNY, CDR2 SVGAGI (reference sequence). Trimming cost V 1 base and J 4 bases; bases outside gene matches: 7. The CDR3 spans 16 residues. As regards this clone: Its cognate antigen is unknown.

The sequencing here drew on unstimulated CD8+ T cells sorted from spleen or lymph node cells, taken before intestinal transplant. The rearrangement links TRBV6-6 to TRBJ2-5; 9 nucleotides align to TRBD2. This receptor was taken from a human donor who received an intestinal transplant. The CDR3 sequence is CASSYFIAGAGETQYF. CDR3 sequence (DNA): TGTGCCAGCAGTTACTTCATAGCGGGAGCAGGAGAGACCCAGTACTTC.